The clone carrying this T cell receptor beta chain rates as medium-sized. Its matching antigen is unknown. The sample holds other DNA sequences that translate to the same CDR3. CDR3 length: 13 amino acids. Trimming shortened V by 3 bases and J by 1 base, and 7 bases separated the two germline ends. CDR1 is LNHDA and CDR2 is SQIVND in the germline V gene (reference sequence). TCRdb re-called clones via MiXCR from the PCR reads. The sample shows 23,000 or so clones, approximately 28% of them seen only once. Every patient underwent thyroid surgery untreated. These data belong to a study of metastatic and nonmetastatic thyroid tumors. Study as a whole: Thyroid patients, malignant and benign, had repertoires compared across blood and tumor or nodule tissue. General observations from the study: Within blood and tumor, benign nodules reportedly had significantly lower TCR beta diversity than malignant thyroid tumors did.

This rearrangement joins TRBV19 to TRBJ2-7; D is perhaps TRBD1 (6 bases). Input material: tumor tissue. The source of this sequence is a male donor with papillary thyroid cancer or a benign thyroid nodule (not recorded which). Some clones in this sample may be carry-over from other donors' samples. CDR3 region: CASSMQGSYEQYF. CDR3 bases: TGTGCCAGTAGTATGCAGGGGTCCTACGAGCAGTACTTC.